These T cell receptor beta chains were read from a single sample in a study of cytomegalovirus exposure and HLA in healthy donors. Clones were sequenced by immunoSEQ multiplex PCR, and TCRdb holds only the in-frame ones, with some missing. The data contain 130,000 to 150,000 clones, more than 75% of them singletons. The sample comprised PBMCs. The receptors come from a female donor in good health and CMV-seronegative. Both conserved end residues are part of each CDR3. A D gene is named only where the DNA matches it firmly. Clone size is given for some rows only: seen once, a few or many times, or a class if the clone is expanded.

D gene,J gene,V gene,clone size,CDR3 protein,CDR3 DNA
TRBD2,TRBJ2-5,TRBV19,.,CASSIDWLAVETQYF,TGTGCCAGTAGTATAGATTGGCTAGCGGTAGAGACCCAGTACTTC
TRBD1,TRBJ1-4,TRBV5-4,few,CASSQDREVGKLFF,TGTGCCAGCAGCCAGGACAGGGAGGTTGGAAAACTGTTTTTT
TRBD2,TRBJ2-7,TRBV19,.,CASSGLAGFGEQYF,TGTGCCAGTAGCGGACTAGCGGGATTTGGCGAGCAGTACTTC
.,TRBJ2-3,TRBV30,.,CAWSVLLQGPPYF,TGTGCCTGGAGTGTTTTGCTCCAGGGGCCCCCGTATTTT
.,TRBJ1-2,TRBV5-5,.,CASRQDLPGQGGYTF,TGTGCCAGCAGACAAGACCTTCCCGGGCAGGGTGGCTACACCTTC
TRBD2,TRBJ2-3,TRBV5-6,.,CASSLRTSGRTVDTQYF,TGTGCCAGCAGCTTGCGGACTAGCGGGAGGACTGTGGATACGCAGTATTTT
TRBD2,TRBJ2-1,TRBV4-1,.,CASSRPPTSGGARNEQFF,TGCGCCAGCAGCCGACCCCCGACTAGCGGGGGGGCTCGTAATGAGCAGTTCTTC
TRBD1,TRBJ2-1,TRBV5-6,.,CASSPFGTGRNEQFF,TGTGCCAGCAGCCCGTTCGGGACAGGGAGGAATGAGCAGTTCTTC
.,TRBJ1-1,TRBV7-3,.,CASSLQGRSDTEAFF,TGTGCCAGCAGCTTACAGGGGCGGTCCGACACTGAAGCTTTCTTT
.,TRBJ1-3,TRBV2,.,CASALLQSSDSGNTIYF,TGTGCCAGCGCACTTTTACAGAGCTCAGACTCTGGAAACACCATATATTTT
TRBD2,TRBJ2-7,TRBV6-1,.,CASSVPAGGRSYEQYF,TGTGCCAGCAGTGTCCCGGCGGGCGGGAGGAGCTACGAGCAGTACTTC
TRBD1,TRBJ1-2,TRBV14,.,CASSQTGFGYTF,TGTGCCAGCAGCCAGACAGGGTTTGGCTACACCTTC
TRBD1,TRBJ1-6,TRBV7-2,.,CASSPGTDNSPLHF,TGTGCCAGCAGCCCCGGGACAGATAATTCACCCCTCCACTTT
TRBD1,TRBJ1-2,TRBV7-9,.,CSSSLSIRTGDGYTF,TGTTCCAGCAGCTTGTCGATACGGACAGGGGATGGCTACACCTTC
TRBD2,TRBJ2-1,TRBV11-2,.,CASSSLAGGPNEQFF,TGTGCCAGCAGTTCATTAGCGGGGGGACCCAATGAGCAGTTCTTC
TRBD1,TRBJ1-2,TRBV5-6,.,CASSLVPPGTGYGYTF,TGTGCCAGCAGCTTGGTTCCCCCGGGGACAGGGTATGGCTACACCTTC
.,TRBJ2-7,TRBV28,.,CASRGTGVINYEQYF,TGTGCCAGCAGGGGGACGGGAGTAATCAACTACGAGCAGTACTTC
TRBD2,TRBJ2-1,TRBV4-2,.,CASSQGSDRGGYNEQFF,TGTGCCAGCAGCCAAGGGAGTGATCGCGGGGGATACAATGAGCAGTTCTTC
TRBD1,TRBJ2-5,TRBV28,.,CASKQSRTGVLQETQYF,TGTGCCAGCAAACAATCCCGGACAGGGGTCCTCCAAGAGACCCAGTACTTC
.,TRBJ2-7,TRBV4-3,.,CASSQGSLGEQYF,TGCGCCAGCAGCCAAGGATCCCTAGGAGAGCAGTACTTC
.,TRBJ1-1,TRBV7-9,few,CASSLPLGANTEAFF,TGTGCCAGCAGCTTACCCCTGGGCGCGAACACTGAAGCTTTCTTT
.,TRBJ2-6,TRBV7-6,.,CASSPSLGGVRSGANVLTF,TGTGCCAGCAGCCCATCGTTGGGCGGGGTACGCTCTGGGGCCAACGTCCTGACTTTC
.,TRBJ2-2,TRBV5-5,few,CASSVVENTGELFF,TGTGCCAGCAGCGTCGTAGAGAACACCGGGGAGCTGTTTTTT
TRBD1,TRBJ1-1,TRBV30,.,CAFAPDRDRGAFF,TGTGCCTTCGCGCCGGACCGGGACAGAGGAGCTTTCTTT
.,TRBJ2-1,TRBV19,.,CASSDWENEQFF,TGTGCCAGTTCCGACTGGGAGAATGAGCAGTTCTTC
TRBD1,TRBJ1-1,TRBV7-8,few,CASSPLDRGQTEAFF,TGTGCCAGCAGCCCGTTGGACAGGGGGCAGACTGAAGCTTTCTTT